The clone carrying this TCR beta chain was picked up one time. PCR employed 60 Vbeta and 13 Jbeta primers. The method was immunoSEQ multiplex PCR; TCRdb's version includes in-frame clones alone and lacks a portion of them. The sample carries roughly 110,000 clones, 65% to 75% recorded once. This sample was taken from a study of cytomegalovirus exposure and HLA in healthy donors. The CDR3 consists of 14 residues. The V end was cut by 0 bases, the J end by 0 bases, with 7 bases between. Germline V gene lookup returns CDR1 SGHRS and CDR2 YFSETQ. This clonotype was sampled from a female donor in good health and CMV-seronegative. The chain recombines TRBV5-1 with TRBJ2-7, with D hard to call. Material for sequencing was PBMCs. CDR3: CASSLELSSYEQYF. DNA for the CDR3: TGCGCCAGCAGCTTGGAACTAAGCTCCTACGAGCAGTACTTC.